A single sample is the source of the 2 T cell receptor beta chains below, sequenced in a study of cytomegalovirus exposure and HLA in healthy donors. Assay: immunoSEQ multiplex PCR; the TCRdb copy retains only in-frame clones and omits some. The sample includes under 150,000 clones, around nine tenths of them seen just once. Sample: PBMCs. The receptors were gathered from a man younger than 35 in good health and CMV-seropositive.

This chain uses TRBV11-2 with TRBJ2-7; D is undetermined. This CDR3 has 12 residues. Germline loops: CDR1 SGHAT, CDR2 FQNNGV. Trimming left V 1 base short and J 2 bases short, with 3 bases between. As DNA, the CDR3 is TGTGCCAGCAGCTTAGGAGCCTACGAGCAGTACTTC. Amino acids: CASSLGAYEQYF.

The CDR3 bases are TGTGCCAGCAGTCCCCAAATCGAACAGGGCTCGGGTGGCTACACCTTC. This encodes CASSPQIEQGSGGYTF. The chain carries TRBV2 and TRBJ1-2; weak D call: TRBD1 (6 bases). With 5 bases removed from V and 7 bases from J, the gap between germline ends came to 23 bases. Germline loops: CDR1 SNHLY, CDR2 FYNNEI. The CDR3 contains 16 residues.